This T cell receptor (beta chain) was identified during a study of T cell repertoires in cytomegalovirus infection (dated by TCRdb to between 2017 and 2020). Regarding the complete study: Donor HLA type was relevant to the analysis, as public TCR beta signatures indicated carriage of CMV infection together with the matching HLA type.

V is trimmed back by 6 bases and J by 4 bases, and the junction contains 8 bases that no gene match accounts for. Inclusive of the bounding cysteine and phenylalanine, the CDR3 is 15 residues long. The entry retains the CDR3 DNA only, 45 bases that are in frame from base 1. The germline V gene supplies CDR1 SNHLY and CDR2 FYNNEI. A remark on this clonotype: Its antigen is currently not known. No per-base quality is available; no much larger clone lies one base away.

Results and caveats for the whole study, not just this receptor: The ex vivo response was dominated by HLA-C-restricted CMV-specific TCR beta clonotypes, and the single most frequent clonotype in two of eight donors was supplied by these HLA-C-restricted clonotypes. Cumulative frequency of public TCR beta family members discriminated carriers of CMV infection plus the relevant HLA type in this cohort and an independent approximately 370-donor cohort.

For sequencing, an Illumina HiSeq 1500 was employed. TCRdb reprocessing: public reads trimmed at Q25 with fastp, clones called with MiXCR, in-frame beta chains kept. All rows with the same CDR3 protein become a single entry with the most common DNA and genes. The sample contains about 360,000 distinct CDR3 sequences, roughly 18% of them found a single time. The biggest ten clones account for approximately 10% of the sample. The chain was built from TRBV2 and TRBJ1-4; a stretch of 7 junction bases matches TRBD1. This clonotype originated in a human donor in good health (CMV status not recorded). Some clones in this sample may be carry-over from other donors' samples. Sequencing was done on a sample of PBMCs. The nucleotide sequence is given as TGTGCCAGCAGAACAACCCGGGACAGTAATGAAAAACTGTTTTTT. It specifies CASRTTRDSNEKLFF.